The sequence of this T cell receptor beta chain was determined in a study of T cell clonality in common variable immunodeficiency. Study conclusions and caveats: In common variable immunodeficiency, TCR beta chains reportedly carried fewer deletions and N-nucleotide insertions. CVID subjects had higher TCRbeta clonality than healthy controls, most marked in about a third.

Donors gave 5 to 8 ml heparinized peripheral whole blood. CVID and control samples used equivalent genomic DNA input. Sequencing was performed with immunoSEQ multiplex PCR; in TCRdb, only in-frame clones are kept and a portion is missing. Recorded here are 50,000 to 60,000 clones, with no singletons, and the ten leading clones hold just over 2%. Looked up from germline, CDR1 is SQVTM and CDR2 is ANQGSEA. V dropped 4 bases and J dropped 0 bases, with 10 bases sitting between them. There are 14 residues in the CDR3. This clone was detected a few times. Its cognate antigen is unknown. The read halts 3 residues ahead of the CDR3 end, with the missing end drawn from the germline J gene.

The sample consisted of peripheral blood mononuclear cells. This chain connects TRBV29-1 to TRBJ2-1, with D hard to call. This sequence originates from a person between 18 and 69 years old in good health. CDR3 sequence: CSVARVSSYNEQFF. CDR3 bases read: TGCAGCGTTGCTCGGGTCAGCTCCTACAATGAG.